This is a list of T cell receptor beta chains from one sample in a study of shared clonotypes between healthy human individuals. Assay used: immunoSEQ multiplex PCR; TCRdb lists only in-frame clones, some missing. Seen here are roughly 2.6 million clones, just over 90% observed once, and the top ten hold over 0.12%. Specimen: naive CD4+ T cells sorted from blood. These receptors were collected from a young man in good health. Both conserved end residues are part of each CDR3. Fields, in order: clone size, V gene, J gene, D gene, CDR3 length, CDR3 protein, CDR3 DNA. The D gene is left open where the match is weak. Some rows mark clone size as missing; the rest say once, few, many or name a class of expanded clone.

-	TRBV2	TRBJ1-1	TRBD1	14	CASGTGPLNTEAFF	TGTGCCAGTGGGACAGGGCCGTTGAACACTGAAGCTTTCTTT
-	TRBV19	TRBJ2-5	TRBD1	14	CASSMTGGYETQYF	TGTGCCAGTAGTATGACAGGGGGCTATGAGACCCAGTACTTC
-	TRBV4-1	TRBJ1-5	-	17	CASSREDGAGPGQPQHF	TGCGCCAGCAGCCGAGAAGATGGCGCAGGGCCGGGACAGCCCCAGCATTTT
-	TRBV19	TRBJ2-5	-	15	CASSPPGWYQETQYF	TGTGCCAGTAGTCCGCCAGGGTGGTACCAAGAGACCCAGTACTTC
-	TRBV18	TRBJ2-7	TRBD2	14	CASSQLAGSYEQYF	TGTGCCAGCTCACAGCTAGCGGGGTCCTACGAGCAGTACTTC
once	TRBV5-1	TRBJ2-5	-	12	CASSSRGETQYF	TGCGCCAGCAGCTCGAGGGGAGAGACCCAGTACTTC
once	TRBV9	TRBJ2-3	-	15	CASSVVGSRADTQYF	TGTGCCAGCAGCGTAGTGGGCAGCAGGGCAGATACGCAGTATTTT
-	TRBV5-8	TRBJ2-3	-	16	CASSSGVLGRTDTQYF	TGTGCCAGCAGCTCCGGGGTACTCGGAAGGACAGATACGCAGTATTTT
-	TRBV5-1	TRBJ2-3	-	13	CASSPEGADTQYF	TGCGCCAGCAGCCCGGAGGGGGCAGATACGCAGTATTTT
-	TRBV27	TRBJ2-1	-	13	CASSRRPNNEQFF	TGTGCCAGCAGCCGACGGCCCAACAATGAGCAGTTCTTC
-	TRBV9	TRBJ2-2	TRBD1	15	CASSAGQGVTGELFF	TGTGCCAGCAGCGCGGGACAGGGAGTGACCGGGGAGCTGTTTTTT
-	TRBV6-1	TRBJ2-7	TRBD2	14	CASSASGSFYEQYF	TGTGCCAGCTCTGCTAGCGGTTCCTTCTACGAGCAGTACTTC
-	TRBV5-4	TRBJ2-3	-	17	CASSPKSGAASTDTQYF	TGTGCCAGCAGCCCCAAGTCCGGGGCTGCTAGCACAGATACGCAGTATTTT
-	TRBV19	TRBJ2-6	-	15	CASSPVDSGANVLTF	TGTGCCAGTAGCCCGGTGGACTCTGGGGCCAACGTCCTGACTTTC
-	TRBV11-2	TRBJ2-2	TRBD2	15	CASSFYGTRAGELFF	TGTGCCAGCAGCTTCTACGGGACTAGAGCCGGGGAGCTGTTTTTT
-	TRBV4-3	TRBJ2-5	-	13	CASSFAFQETQYF	TGCGCCAGCAGCTTTGCCTTCCAAGAGACCCAGTACTTC
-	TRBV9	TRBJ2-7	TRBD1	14	CASSPTGQGYEQYF	TGTGCCAGCAGCCCCACGGGACAGGGGTACGAGCAGTACTTC
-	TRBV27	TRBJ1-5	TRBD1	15	CASSRDRGSYQPQHF	TGTGCCAGCAGTCGGGACAGGGGGAGTTATCAGCCCCAGCATTTT
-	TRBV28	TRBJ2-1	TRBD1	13	CASRAQGEDEQFF	TGTGCCAGCAGGGCCCAGGGGGAAGATGAGCAGTTCTTC
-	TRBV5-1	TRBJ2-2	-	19	CASSRNRESTNANTGELFF	TGCGCCAGCAGCAGAAACAGGGAATCAACAAACGCGAACACCGGGGAGCTGTTTTTT
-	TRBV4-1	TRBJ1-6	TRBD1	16	CASSRSRDRLNSPLHF	TGCGCCAGCAGCCGTTCCCGGGACAGGCTAAATTCACCCCTCCACTTT
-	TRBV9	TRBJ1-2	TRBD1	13	CASSLRTGNGYTF	TGTGCCAGCAGCCTCCGGACAGGGAATGGCTACACCTTC
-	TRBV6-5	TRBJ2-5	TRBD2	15	CAGSYSGGGLETQYF	TGTGCCGGCAGTTACTCTGGCGGGGGGCTGGAGACCCAGTACTTC
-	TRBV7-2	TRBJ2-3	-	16	CASSALVPDYGDTQYF	TGTGCCAGCAGCGCCTTGGTCCCAGATTATGGGGATACGCAGTATTTT
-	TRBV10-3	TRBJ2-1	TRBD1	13	CAISESDRGEQFF	TGTGCCATCAGTGAGTCGGACAGGGGAGAGCAGTTCTTC
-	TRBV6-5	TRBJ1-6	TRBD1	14	CASTSGGTVRPLHF	TGTGCCAGCACCTCGGGGGGGACAGTGCGGCCCCTCCACTTT
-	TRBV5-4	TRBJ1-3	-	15	CASSTMRDGGNTIYF	TGTGCCAGCAGCACTATGAGGGACGGTGGAAACACCATATATTTT
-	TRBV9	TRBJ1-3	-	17	CASSVGVDSLAGNTIYF	TGTGCCAGCAGCGTAGGAGTTGACAGCCTAGCTGGAAACACCATATATTTT
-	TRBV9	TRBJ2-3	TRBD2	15	CASSPRGDRTDTQYF	TGTGCCAGCAGCCCCCGGGGGGACCGCACAGATACGCAGTATTTT
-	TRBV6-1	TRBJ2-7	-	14	CASSEIAIRYEQYF	TGTGCCAGCAGTGAAATAGCGATTCGGTACGAGCAGTACTTC
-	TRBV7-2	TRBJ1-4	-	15	CASSLDQRLERKLFF	TGTGCCAGCAGCTTAGATCAAAGGTTGGAGAGGAAACTGTTTTTT
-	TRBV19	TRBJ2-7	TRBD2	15	CASRSYGGSSYEQYF	TGTGCCAGTAGAAGTTACGGGGGGAGCTCCTACGAGCAGTACTTC
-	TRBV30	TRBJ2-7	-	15	CAWTRGAESSYEQYF	TGTGCCTGGACCCGGGGCGCGGAGAGCTCCTACGAGCAGTACTTC